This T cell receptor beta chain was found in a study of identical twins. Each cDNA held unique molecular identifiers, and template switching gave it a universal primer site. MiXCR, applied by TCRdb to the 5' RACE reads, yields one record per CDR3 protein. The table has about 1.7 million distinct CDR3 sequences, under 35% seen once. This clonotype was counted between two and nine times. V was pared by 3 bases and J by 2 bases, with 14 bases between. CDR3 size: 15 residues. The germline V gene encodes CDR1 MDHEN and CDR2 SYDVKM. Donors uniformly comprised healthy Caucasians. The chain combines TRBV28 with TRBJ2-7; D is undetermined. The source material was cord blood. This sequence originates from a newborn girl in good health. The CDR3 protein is CASSFAPGRPYEQYF. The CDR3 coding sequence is TGTGCCAGCAGTTTCGCTCCGGGCAGGCCCTACGAGCAGTACTTC.